These T cell receptor beta chains were read from a single sample in a study of beta chain features in type 1 diabetes. Method: immunoSEQ multiplex PCR; TCRdb's copy keeps in-frame clones and lacks some. The sample carries 900,000 or so clones, about a sixth recorded once. Sequenced input: naive CD4+ T cells from blood. These receptors originate from a woman in her late teens or twenties in good health. The CDR3 runs from the conserved cysteine through the conserved F or W.

j_call: TRBJ2-3
v_call: TRBV27
cdr3_aa: CASSFTTSGSTDTQYF

j_call: TRBJ1-4
v_call: TRBV7-9
cdr3_aa: CASSLAATNEKLFF

j_call: TRBJ2-1
v_call: TRBV15
cdr3_aa: CATSGTGSSNEQFF

j_call: TRBJ2-7
v_call: TRBV13
cdr3_aa: CASSLGLAGNSYEQYF

j_call: TRBJ2-6
v_call: TRBV19
cdr3_aa: CASRSGTSGTSGANVLTF

j_call: TRBJ2-7
v_call: TRBV27
cdr3_aa: CASSLGTGGSSYEQYF

j_call: TRBJ2-4
v_call: TRBV18
cdr3_aa: CASSPTGGRPQNIQYF

j_call: TRBJ2-7
v_call: TRBV18
cdr3_aa: CASSPPLGIAFEQYF

j_call: TRBJ1-1
v_call: TRBV7-2
cdr3_aa: CASSLARVVMGRNRSEAFF

j_call: TRBJ2-2
v_call: TRBV4-2
cdr3_aa: CASSQGNTGELFF

j_call: TRBJ1-3
v_call: TRBV7-9
cdr3_aa: CASSLNSPGNTIYF

j_call: TRBJ1-1
v_call: TRBV7-9
cdr3_aa: CASQTVVYTEAFF

j_call: TRBJ2-7
v_call: TRBV6-5
cdr3_aa: CASSYGRDGYEQYF

j_call: TRBJ2-1
v_call: TRBV7-9
cdr3_aa: CASSLEQYNEQFF

j_call: TRBJ1-2
v_call: TRBV28
cdr3_aa: CASSSQGSYGYTF

j_call: TRBJ2-3
v_call: TRBV7-2
cdr3_aa: CASSLGQFTDTQYF

j_call: TRBJ2-2
v_call: TRBV4-1
cdr3_aa: CASSQARLAGGELFF

j_call: TRBJ1-5
v_call: TRBV19
cdr3_aa: CASSMQRGGGLGNQPQHF

j_call: TRBJ2-5
v_call: TRBV14
cdr3_aa: CASNIANQETQYF

j_call: TRBJ2-7
v_call: TRBV27
cdr3_aa: CASSSIEGLAGSLQQYF

j_call: TRBJ2-7
v_call: TRBV6-5
cdr3_aa: CASSYAQGVYEQYF

j_call: TRBJ2-7
v_call: TRBV7-2
cdr3_aa: CASSFGSLAGAYEQYF

j_call: TRBJ2-6
v_call: TRBV7-8
cdr3_aa: CASSSRSSGANVLTF

j_call: TRBJ2-7
v_call: TRBV18
cdr3_aa: CASSPLEGHSYEQYF

j_call: TRBJ1-4
v_call: TRBV15
cdr3_aa: CATSTAWRANEKLFF

j_call: TRBJ1-5
v_call: TRBV6-5
cdr3_aa: CASSQYRNQPQHF

j_call: TRBJ2-1
v_call: TRBV7-9
cdr3_aa: CASSLGAGTSGNNEQFF

j_call: TRBJ2-1
v_call: TRBV6-6
cdr3_aa: CASSYWLNNEQFF

j_call: TRBJ2-1
v_call: TRBV5-4
cdr3_aa: CASSPSVGGDEQFF

j_call: TRBJ2-7
v_call: TRBV4-2
cdr3_aa: CASSSGTGAGEQYF

j_call: TRBJ2-2
v_call: TRBV2
cdr3_aa: CASTPGWMAGELFF

j_call: TRBJ2-1
v_call: TRBV2
cdr3_aa: CASPIAGVEQFF

j_call: TRBJ2-5
v_call: TRBV28
cdr3_aa: CASSPGLARETQYF

j_call: TRBJ2-7
v_call: TRBV5-4
cdr3_aa: CASSFPRQGEQYF

j_call: TRBJ1-5
v_call: TRBV28
cdr3_aa: CASTRGPYQPQHF

j_call: TRBJ2-5
v_call: TRBV5-1
cdr3_aa: CASSLDARETQYF

j_call: TRBJ1-4
v_call: TRBV18
cdr3_aa: CASSPFGEEGLFF

j_call: TRBJ2-7
v_call: TRBV28
cdr3_aa: CASSLRYEQYF

j_call: TRBJ2-3
v_call: TRBV7-2
cdr3_aa: CASSLQSDTQYF

j_call: TRBJ2-1
v_call: TRBV18
cdr3_aa: CASSPGTNNEQFF

j_call: TRBJ2-2
v_call: TRBV29-1
cdr3_aa: CSAGVDFGELFF

j_call: TRBJ2-4
v_call: TRBV21-1
cdr3_aa: CASSQATRDRASMGKNIQYF

j_call: TRBJ1-1
v_call: TRBV11-2
cdr3_aa: CASSLVENTEAFF

j_call: TRBJ2-7
v_call: TRBV11-2
cdr3_aa: CASTPREGTGGRYEQYF

j_call: TRBJ2-1
v_call: TRBV18
cdr3_aa: CASSPRGLAGGEQFF

j_call: TRBJ1-5
v_call: TRBV7-8
cdr3_aa: CASSLTDYSNQPQHF

j_call: TRBJ1-2
v_call: TRBV4-2
cdr3_aa: CASSPREGAGYTF

j_call: TRBJ2-1
v_call: TRBV7-9
cdr3_aa: CASSLHSGRPYNEQFF

j_call: TRBJ2-7
v_call: TRBV5-1
cdr3_aa: CASKAGTGTYEQYF

j_call: TRBJ2-1
v_call: TRBV4-3
cdr3_aa: CASSLLEAAVDEQFF

j_call: TRBJ2-3
v_call: TRBV5-6
cdr3_aa: CASRKIWGTDTQYF

j_call: TRBJ2-3
v_call: TRBV27
cdr3_aa: CASSLRHTDTQYF

j_call: TRBJ1-4
v_call: TRBV4-3
cdr3_aa: CASSQDRGVGDGEKLFF

j_call: TRBJ2-1
v_call: TRBV4-2
cdr3_aa: CASSQATGLDEQFF

j_call: TRBJ2-1
v_call: TRBV7-9
cdr3_aa: CASTRAGTGYNEQFF